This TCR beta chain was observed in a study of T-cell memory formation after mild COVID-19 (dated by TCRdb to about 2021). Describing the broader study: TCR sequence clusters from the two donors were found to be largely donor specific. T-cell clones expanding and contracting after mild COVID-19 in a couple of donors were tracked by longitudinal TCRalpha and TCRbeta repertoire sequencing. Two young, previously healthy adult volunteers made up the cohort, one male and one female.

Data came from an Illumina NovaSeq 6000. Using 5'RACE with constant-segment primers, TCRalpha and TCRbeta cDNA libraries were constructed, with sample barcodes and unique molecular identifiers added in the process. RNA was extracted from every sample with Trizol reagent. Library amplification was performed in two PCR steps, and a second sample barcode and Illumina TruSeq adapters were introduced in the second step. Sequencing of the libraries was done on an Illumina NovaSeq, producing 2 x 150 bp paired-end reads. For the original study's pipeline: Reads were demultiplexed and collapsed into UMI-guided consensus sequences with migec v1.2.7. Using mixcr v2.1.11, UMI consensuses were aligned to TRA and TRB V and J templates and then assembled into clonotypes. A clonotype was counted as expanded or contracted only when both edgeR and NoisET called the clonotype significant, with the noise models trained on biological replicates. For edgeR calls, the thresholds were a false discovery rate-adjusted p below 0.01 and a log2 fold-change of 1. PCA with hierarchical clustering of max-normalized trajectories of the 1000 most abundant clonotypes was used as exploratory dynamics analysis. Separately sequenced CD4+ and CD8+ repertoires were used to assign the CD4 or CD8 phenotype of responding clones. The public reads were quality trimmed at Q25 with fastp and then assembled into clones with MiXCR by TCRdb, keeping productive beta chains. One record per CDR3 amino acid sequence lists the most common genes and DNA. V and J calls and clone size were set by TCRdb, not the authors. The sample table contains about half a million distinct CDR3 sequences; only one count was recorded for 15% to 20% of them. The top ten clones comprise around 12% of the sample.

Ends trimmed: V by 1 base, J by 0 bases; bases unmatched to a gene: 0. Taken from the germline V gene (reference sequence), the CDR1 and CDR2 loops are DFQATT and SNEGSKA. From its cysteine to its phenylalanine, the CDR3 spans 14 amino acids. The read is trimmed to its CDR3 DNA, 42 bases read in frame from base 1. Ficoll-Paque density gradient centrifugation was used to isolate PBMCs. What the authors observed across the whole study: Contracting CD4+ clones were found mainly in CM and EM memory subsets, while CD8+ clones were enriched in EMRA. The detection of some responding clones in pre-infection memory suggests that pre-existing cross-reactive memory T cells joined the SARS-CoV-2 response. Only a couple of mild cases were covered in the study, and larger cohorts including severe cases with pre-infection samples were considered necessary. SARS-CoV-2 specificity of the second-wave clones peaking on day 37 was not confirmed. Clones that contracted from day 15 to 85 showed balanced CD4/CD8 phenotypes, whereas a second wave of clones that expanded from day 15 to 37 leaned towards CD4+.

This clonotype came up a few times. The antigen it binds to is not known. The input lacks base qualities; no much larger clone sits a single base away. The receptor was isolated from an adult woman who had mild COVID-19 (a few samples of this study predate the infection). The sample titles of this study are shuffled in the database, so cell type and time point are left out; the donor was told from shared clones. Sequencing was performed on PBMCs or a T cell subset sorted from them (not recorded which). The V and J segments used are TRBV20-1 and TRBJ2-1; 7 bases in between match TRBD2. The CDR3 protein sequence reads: CSARAGGSYNEQFF. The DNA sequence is TGCAGTGCTAGAGCGGGAGGCTCCTACAATGAGCAGTTCTTC.